The clone carrying this T cell receptor beta chain was detected a few times. What it binds is not known. This record comes from a study of cytomegalovirus exposure and HLA in healthy donors. General study results and limits: The authors later found HLA-associated TCR beta chains more clonally expanded than equally common others.

This CDR3 has 12 residues. The germline gives CDR1 SNHLY, CDR2 FYNNEI. Unmatched junction bases numbered 4, after V lost 4 bases and J lost 8 bases. The study ran its PCR with 60 Vbeta and 13 Jbeta primers. Clones were read by immunoSEQ multiplex PCR, and TCRdb kept only the in-frame ones, dropping some. Of 200,000 or so clones in the sample, about 79% were seen once. This chain joins TRBV2 and TRBJ1-2; 7 nucleotides align to TRBD1. This sequence was found in a boy between 2 and 10 years old in good health and CMV-seronegative. The sample comprised PBMCs. The CDR3 here is CASSGQGGGYTF. DNA of the CDR3: TGTGCCAGCAGTGGACAGGGTGGAGGCTACACCTTC.